This paragraph covers one T cell receptor beta chain sequence. The sample comes from a study of blood T cell repertoires in COVID-19. Study-level background: COVID-19 samples from acute and convalescent phases originated in the United States, Italy and Spain. The cDNA or gDNA used as material had been derived from T cells, B-cell-depleted T cells, or PBMCs.

The CDR3 is 14 amino acids. Trimming pared 0 bases from V and 0 bases from J, leaving 4 bases between. The germline V gene encodes CDR1 ENHRY and CDR2 SYGVKD. Only in-frame clones appear in the TCRdb table, and some are missing; sequencing was by immunoSEQ multiplex PCR. The sample yields roughly 68,000 clones, roughly 91% seen once. Residents of 20 to 25 US areas, aged roughly 18 to 89 years, made up the participants. Which cohort a participant joined came from the clinical history participants gave. Sequenced material: PBMCs or T cells enriched from blood (not recorded which). V usage is TRBV10-3 and J usage is TRBJ2-3; no clear D. The TCR originated in a woman aged 40 to 55 who had recovered from COVID-19. The CDR3 sequence is CAISESASTDTQYF. CDR3 bases: TGTGCCATCAGTGAGTCGGCCAGCACAGATACGCAGTATTTT.